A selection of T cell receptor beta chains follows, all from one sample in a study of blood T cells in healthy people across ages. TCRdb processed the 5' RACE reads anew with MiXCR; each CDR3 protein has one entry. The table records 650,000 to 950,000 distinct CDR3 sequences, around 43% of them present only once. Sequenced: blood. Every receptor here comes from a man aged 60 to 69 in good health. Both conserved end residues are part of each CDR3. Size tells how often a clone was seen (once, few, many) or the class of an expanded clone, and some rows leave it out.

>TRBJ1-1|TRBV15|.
CATTYGPGDTEAFF
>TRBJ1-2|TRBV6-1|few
CASSGGRPGGYTF
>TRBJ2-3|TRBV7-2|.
CASSIIAGGRTDTQYF
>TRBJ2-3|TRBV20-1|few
CSARTHGADTQYF
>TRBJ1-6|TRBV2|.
CATLRTMNSPLHF
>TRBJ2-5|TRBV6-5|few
CASSYRGGRETQYF
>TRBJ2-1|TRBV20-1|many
CSVRDRGYYNEQFF
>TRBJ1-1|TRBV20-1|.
CSAPSASVEVTEAFF
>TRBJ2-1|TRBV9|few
CASSGPGPTYNEQFF
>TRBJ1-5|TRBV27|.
CASSFFQGDQPQHF
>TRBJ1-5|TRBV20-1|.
CSAFSTARSNQPQHF
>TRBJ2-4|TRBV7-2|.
CASFPGTSALLAKDIQYF
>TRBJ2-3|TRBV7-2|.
CASSLAARPPDTQYF
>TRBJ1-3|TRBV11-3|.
CASSLGVGPGNTIYF
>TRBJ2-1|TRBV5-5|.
CASSLYPGLADNEQFF
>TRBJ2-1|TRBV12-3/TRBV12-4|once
CASSLLGGAHNEQFF
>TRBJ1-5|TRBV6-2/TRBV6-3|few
CASSPGAYSNQPQHF
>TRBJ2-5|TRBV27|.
CASTRETQYF
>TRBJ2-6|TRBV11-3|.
CASSPYSGANVLTF
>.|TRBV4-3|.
CASSQDVGGGPYEQYF
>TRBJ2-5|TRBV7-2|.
CASSFQRGAKGTQYF
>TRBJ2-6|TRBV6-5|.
CASSYLTAGANVLTF
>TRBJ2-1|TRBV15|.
CATSRDRLAGSSGEQFF
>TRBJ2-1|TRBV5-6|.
CASSLSAGGGSSYNEQFF
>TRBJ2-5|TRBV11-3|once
CASSSRLAGSQETQYF
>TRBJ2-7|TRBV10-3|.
CAIRESRQEQYF
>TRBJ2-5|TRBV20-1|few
CSADRGFQETQYF
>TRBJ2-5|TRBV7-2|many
CASSLGGIETQYF
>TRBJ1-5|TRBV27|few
CASSFRGANQPQHF
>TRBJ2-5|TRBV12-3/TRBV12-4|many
CASRDGLRETQYF
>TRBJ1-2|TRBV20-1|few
CSASLPGGGYTF
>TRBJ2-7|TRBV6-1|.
CASSDQGAFDEQYF
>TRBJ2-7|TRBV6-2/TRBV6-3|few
CASSSPGTSGSYEQYF
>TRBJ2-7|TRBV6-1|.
CASSDSNSYEQYF
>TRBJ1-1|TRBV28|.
CASSPAGGTEAFF
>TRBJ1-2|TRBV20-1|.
CSADDTGVGGYTF
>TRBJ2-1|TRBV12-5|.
CASGLRDGNEQFF
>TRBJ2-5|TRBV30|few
CAWSMANIQETQYF
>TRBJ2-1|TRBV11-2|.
CASSFTGFLGSEQFF
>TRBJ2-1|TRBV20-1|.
CSASGAWGYNEQFF
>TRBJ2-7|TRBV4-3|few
CASSQAGTGYEQYF
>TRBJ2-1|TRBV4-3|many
CASSQLAGETYNEQFF
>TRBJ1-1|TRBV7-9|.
CASSSIDWDTEAFF
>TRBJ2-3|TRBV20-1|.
CSAISGELFTDTQYF
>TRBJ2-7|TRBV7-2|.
CASSLVSTSGRREQYF
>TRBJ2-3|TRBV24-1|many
CATSDHRVRTDTQYF
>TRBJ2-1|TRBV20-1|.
CSARGGQGILETQFF
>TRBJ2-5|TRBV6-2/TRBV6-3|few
CASSYVGPAETQYF
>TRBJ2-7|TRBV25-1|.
CASSEEGTPSYEQYF
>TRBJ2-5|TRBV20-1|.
CSARRGVGNQETQYF